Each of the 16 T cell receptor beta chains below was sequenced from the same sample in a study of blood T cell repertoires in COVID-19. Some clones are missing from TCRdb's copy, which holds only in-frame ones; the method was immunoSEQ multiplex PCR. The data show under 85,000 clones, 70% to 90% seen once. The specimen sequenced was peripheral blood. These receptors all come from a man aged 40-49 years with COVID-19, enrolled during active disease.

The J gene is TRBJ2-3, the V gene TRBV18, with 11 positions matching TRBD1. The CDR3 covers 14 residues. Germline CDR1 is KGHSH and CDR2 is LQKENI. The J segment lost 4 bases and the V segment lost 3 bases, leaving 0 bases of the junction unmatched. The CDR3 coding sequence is TGTGCCAGCTCACCGGGACAGGGGGCAGATACGCAGTATTTT. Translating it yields CASSPGQGADTQYF.

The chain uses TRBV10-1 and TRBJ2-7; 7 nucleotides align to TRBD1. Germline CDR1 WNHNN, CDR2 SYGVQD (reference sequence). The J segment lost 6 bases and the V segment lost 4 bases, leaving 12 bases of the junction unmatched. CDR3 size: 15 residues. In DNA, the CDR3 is TGCGCCAGCAGTGCCTGGACAGGCCACCTCTCCGAGCAGTACTTC. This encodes CASSAWTGHLSEQYF.

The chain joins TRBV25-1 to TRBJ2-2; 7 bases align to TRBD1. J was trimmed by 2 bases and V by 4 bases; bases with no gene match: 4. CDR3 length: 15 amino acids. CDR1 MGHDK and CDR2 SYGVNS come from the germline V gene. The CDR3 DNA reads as TGTGCCAGCAGTGGCCGGGACAGTAACACCGGGGAGCTGTTTTTT. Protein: CASSGRDSNTGELFF.

CDR3 in amino acids: CASSSSITSTDTQYF. Written as DNA, the CDR3 is TGTGCCAGCAGCTCTTCGATTACTAGCACAGATACGCAGTATTTT. The rearrangement links TRBV7-2 to TRBJ2-3; no clear D gene. Germline lookup yields CDR1 SGHTA and CDR2 FQGNSA. The CDR3 is made up of 15 amino acids. Trimming cost V 4 bases and J 0 bases, with 11 bases left between them.

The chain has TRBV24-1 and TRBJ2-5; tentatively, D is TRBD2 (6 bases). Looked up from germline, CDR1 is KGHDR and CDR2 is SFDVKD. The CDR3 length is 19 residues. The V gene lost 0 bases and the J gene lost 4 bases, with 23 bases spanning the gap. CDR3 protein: CATSDLRLARRRVGETQYF. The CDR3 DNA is TGTGCCACCAGTGATTTGCGGTTAGCGCGGCGGAGGGTTGGAGAGACCCAGTACTTC.

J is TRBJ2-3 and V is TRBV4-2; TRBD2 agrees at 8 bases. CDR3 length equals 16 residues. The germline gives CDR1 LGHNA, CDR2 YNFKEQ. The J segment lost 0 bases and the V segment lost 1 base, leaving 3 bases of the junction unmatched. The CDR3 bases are TGTGCCAGCAGCCAAGCTGCGGGGGGTAGCACAGATACGCAGTATTTT. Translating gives CASSQAAGGSTDTQYF.

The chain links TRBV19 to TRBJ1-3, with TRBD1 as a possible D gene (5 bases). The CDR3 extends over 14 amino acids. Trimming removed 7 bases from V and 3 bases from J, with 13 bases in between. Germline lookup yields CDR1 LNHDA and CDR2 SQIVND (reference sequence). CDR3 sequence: CASTQGQGGNTIYF. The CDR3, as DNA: TGTGCCAGTACCCAAGGCCAGGGTGGAAACACCATATATTTT.

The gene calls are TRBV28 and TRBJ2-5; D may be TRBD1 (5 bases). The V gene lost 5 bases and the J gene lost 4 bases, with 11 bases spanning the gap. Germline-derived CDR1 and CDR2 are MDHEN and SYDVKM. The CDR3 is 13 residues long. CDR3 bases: TGTGCCAGCAGTGCAGGGAATGGAGAGACCCAGTACTTC. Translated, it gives CASSAGNGETQYF.

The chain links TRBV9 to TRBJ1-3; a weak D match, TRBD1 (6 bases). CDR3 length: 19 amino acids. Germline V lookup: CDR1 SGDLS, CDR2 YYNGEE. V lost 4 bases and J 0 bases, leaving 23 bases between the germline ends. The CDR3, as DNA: TGTGCCAGCAGCCCCCGGGAGGGGACAACTTTTCTCTCTGGAAACACCATATATTTT. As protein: CASSPREGTTFLSGNTIYF.

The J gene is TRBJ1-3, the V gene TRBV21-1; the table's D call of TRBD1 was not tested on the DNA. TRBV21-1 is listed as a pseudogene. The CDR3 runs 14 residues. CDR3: CANRDKRSGNTIYF. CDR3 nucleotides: TGTGCCAACCGGGACAAAAGATCTGGAAACACCATATATTTT.

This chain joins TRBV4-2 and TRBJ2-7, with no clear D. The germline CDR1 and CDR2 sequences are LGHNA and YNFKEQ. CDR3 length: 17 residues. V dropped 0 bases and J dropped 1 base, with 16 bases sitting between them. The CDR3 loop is CASSQEPSPVTSYEQYF. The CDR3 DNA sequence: TGTGCCAGCAGCCAAGAACCTTCGCCAGTGACTTCCTACGAGCAGTACTTC.

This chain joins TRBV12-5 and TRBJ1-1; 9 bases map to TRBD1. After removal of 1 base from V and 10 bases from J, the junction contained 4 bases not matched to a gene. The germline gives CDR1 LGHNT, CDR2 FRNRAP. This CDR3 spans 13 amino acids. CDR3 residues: CASGLETGGTAFF. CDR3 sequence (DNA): TGTGCTAGTGGTTTGGAAACAGGGGGCACAGCTTTCTTT.

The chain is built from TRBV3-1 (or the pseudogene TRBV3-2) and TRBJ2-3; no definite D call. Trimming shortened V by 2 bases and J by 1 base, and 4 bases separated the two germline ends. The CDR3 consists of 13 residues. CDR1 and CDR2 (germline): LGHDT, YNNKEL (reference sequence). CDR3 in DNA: TGTGCCAGCAGCCAATTAGGCACAGATACGCAGTATTTT. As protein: CASSQLGTDTQYF.

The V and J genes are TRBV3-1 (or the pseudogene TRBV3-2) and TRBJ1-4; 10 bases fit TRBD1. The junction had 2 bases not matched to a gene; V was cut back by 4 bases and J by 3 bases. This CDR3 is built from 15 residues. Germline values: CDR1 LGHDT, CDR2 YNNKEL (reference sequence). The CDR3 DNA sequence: TGTGCCAGCAGCCGGGACAGGGGCGCTAATGAAAAACTGTTTTTT. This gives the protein CASSRDRGANEKLFF.

The CDR3 sequence is CATGGTGGNQPQHF. The CDR3, as DNA: TGTGCCACCGGGGGGACAGGGGGCAATCAGCCCCAGCATTTT. The chain links TRBV19 to TRBJ1-5, with TRBD1 matching 10 bases. CDR3 length equals 14 residues. Germline CDR1 is LNHDA and CDR2 is SQIVND (reference sequence). V trimming: 10 bases; J trimming: 2 bases; junction bases outside the gene matches: 5.

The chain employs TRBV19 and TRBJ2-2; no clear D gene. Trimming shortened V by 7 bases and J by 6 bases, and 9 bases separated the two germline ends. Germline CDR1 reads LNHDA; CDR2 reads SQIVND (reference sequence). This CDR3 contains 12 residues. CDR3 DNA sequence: TGTGCCAGTACCTTTAGATCCGGGGAGCTGTTTTTT. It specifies CASTFRSGELFF.